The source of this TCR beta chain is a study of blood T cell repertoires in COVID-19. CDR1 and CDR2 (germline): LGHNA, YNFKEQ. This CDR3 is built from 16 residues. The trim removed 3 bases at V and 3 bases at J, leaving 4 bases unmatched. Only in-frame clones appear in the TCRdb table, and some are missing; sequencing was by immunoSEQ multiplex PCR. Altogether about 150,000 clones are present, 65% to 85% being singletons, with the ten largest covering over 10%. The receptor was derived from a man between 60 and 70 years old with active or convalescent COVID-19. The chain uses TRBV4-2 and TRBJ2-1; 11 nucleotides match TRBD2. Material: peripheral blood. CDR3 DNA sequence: TGTGCCAGCAGCCAGGTGACTAGCGGGGTCTACAATGAGCAGTTCTTC. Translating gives CASSQVTSGVYNEQFF.